This passage covers 18 T cell receptor beta chains from one sample sequenced in a study of technical replicates of blood from a handful of donors. TCRdb's table, derived via immunoSEQ multiplex PCR, lists solely in-frame clones and lacks some. This sample has just over 8,000 clones, with about 90% found just once. Source material: PBMCs. The source of these receptors is a human donor in good health.

The gene calls are TRBV6-5 and TRBJ1-1; no firm D call. The V and J ends lost 0 bases and 1 base respectively, with 12 bases between them. CDR3 length: 16 residues. CDR1 MNHEY and CDR2 SVGAGI come from the germline V gene. In DNA, the CDR3 is TGTGCCAGCAGTTACTCGGTCCCAGGAACGAACACTGAAGCTTTCTTT. Translation gives CASSYSVPGTNTEAFF.

The chain is built from TRBV30 and TRBJ2-6; D is uncertain. V lost 4 bases and J lost 2, with 9 bases in between. This CDR3 is built from 14 residues. CDR1 GTSNPN and CDR2 SVGIG come from the germline V gene (reference sequence). CDR3 nucleotides: TGTGCCTGGACGGTTCAGGCTGGGGCCAACGTCCTGACTTTC. Its translation: CAWTVQAGANVLTF.

The V and J genes are TRBV18 and TRBJ2-7, with D unclear. V lost 3 bases and J 5 bases, leaving 11 bases between the germline ends. The CDR3 has 13 amino acids. CDR1 KGHSH and CDR2 LQKENI come from the germline V gene. The CDR3 loop reads CASSPRGPDEQYF. The CDR3 DNA follows: TGTGCCAGCTCACCGCGTGGGCCTGACGAGCAGTACTTC.

The chain combines TRBV5-4 with TRBJ2-1; 7 positions agree with TRBD1. This CDR3 contains 14 residues. V gave up 3 bases and J gave up 5 bases; unmatched junction bases: 5. Per the germline V gene, CDR1 is SGHNT and CDR2 is YYREEE (reference sequence). CDR3 amino acids: CASSSGQTNNEQFF. Written as DNA, the CDR3 is TGTGCCAGCAGCTCGGGACAGACCAACAATGAGCAGTTCTTC.

The gene calls are TRBV5-1 and TRBJ2-1, with TRBD2 matching over 10 bases. Trimming took 1 base from V and 8 from J; bases not matched to a gene: 6. This CDR3 comprises 15 residues. Germline V gene data show CDR1 as SGHRS and CDR2 as YFSETQ. CDR3 sequence (DNA): TGCGCCAGCAGCTTGCTAGCGGGAGACGGTGATGAGCAGTTCTTC. Its translation: CASSLLAGDGDEQFF.

This chain uses TRBV19 with TRBJ2-7; 8 nucleotides match TRBD1. V lost 10 bases, J lost 2 bases, and 7 bases stayed unmatched. The CDR3 is 13 amino acids. Germline loops: CDR1 LNHDA, CDR2 SQIVND (reference sequence). The CDR3 sequence: CATSGQETYEQYF. The CDR3 DNA reads TGTGCCACCTCGGGACAGGAGACCTACGAGCAGTACTTC.

V is TRBV6-1 and J is TRBJ2-1; 10 nucleotides agree with TRBD2. Germline CDR1 is MNHNS and CDR2 is SASEGT. This CDR3 is 15 amino acids long. J gave up 9 bases and V 4 bases, and 9 bases lay outside the gene matches. Written as DNA, the CDR3 is TGTGCCAGCAGTGCGGGGCTAGCGGGAGCTGGTGAGCAGTTCTTC. Translation gives CASSAGLAGAGEQFF.

CDR3: CASSSSVDQAQETQYF. The DNA for the CDR3 is TGTGCCAGCAGCTCTTCCGTTGACCAGGCCCAAGAGACCCAGTACTTC. The gene calls are TRBV7-9 and TRBJ2-5; no clear D. Germline-derived CDR1 and CDR2 are SEHNR and FQNEAQ (reference sequence). The CDR3 is 16 residues long. V shed 4 bases and J shed 1 base, with 16 bases lying between them.

The rearrangement uses TRBV5-1 and TRBJ1-1; D is unresolved. Germline loops: CDR1 SGHRS, CDR2 YFSETQ. V dropped 2 bases and J dropped 3 bases, with 8 bases sitting between them. The CDR3 is 13 residues long. As DNA, the CDR3 is TGCGCCAGCAGCTTTTCCGCGGACACTGAAGCTTTCTTT. It codes for CASSFSADTEAFF.

The rearrangement joins TRBV5-1 to TRBJ1-1; maybe TRBD1 (5 bases). The CDR3 has 14 amino acids. V dropped 5 bases and J dropped 3 bases, with 14 bases sitting between them. CDR1 and CDR2 (germline): SGHRS, YFSETQ. The CDR3 here is CASRRQTDDTEAFF. DNA of the CDR3: TGCGCCAGCAGAAGACAGACAGACGACACTGAAGCTTTCTTT. Drawing the rest from reference TRBV5-1 and TRBJ1-1, the complete variable domain is KAGVTQTPRYLIKTRGQQVTLSCSPISGHRSVSWYQQTPGQGLQFLFEYFSETQRNKGNFPGRFSGRQFSNSRSEMNVSTLELGDSALYLCASRRQTDDTEAFFGQGTRLTVV.

CDR3 residues: CASRKGDRGPGEQFF. CDR3 coding DNA: TGTGCCAGCAGAAAAGGGGACAGGGGCCCCGGGGAGCAGTTCTTC. This chain links TRBV27 with TRBJ2-1; the match to TRBD1 covers 10 bases. Germline V gene sequence: CDR1 MNHEY, CDR2 SMNVEV (reference sequence). This CDR3 region has 15 residues. The V and J ends lost 6 bases and 10 bases, in that order; junction bases with no gene match: 12.

The genes are TRBV4-1 and TRBJ2-7; TRBD2 might be the D (7 bases). V was pared by 0 bases and J by 6 bases, with 18 bases between. This CDR3 is 16 amino acids long. The germline gives CDR1 MGHRA, CDR2 YSYEKL. CDR3 sequence: CASSQEGGGLRLEQYF. The CDR3 nucleotides are TGCGCCAGCAGCCAAGAAGGGGGGGGGCTCCGCCTCGAGCAGTACTTC.

The chain carries TRBV6-4 and TRBJ1-1; D remains unclear. The germline CDR1 and CDR2 sequences are MRHNA and SNTAGT. Trimming took 0 bases from V and 4 from J, leaving 9 bases between them. The CDR3 consists of 14 residues. The CDR3 nucleotides read TGTGCCAGCAGTGACTCCTCACGCGGCACTGAAGCTTTCTTT. It yields the protein CASSDSSRGTEAFF.

The chain recombines TRBV6-5 with TRBJ2-7; D remains unclear. CDR1 is MNHEY, CDR2 SVGAGI, per germline. V lost 0 bases to trimming and J lost 0 bases, with 9 bases between them. The CDR3 sequence is 15 residues long. CDR3 protein: CASSYSGGFSYEQYF. The DNA for the CDR3 is TGTGCCAGCAGTTACTCAGGCGGTTTCTCCTACGAGCAGTACTTC.

V gene TRBV5-1 combines with J gene TRBJ2-7; 8 bases align to TRBD2. Germline loops: CDR1 SGHRS, CDR2 YFSETQ. This CDR3 contains 15 residues. The V segment lost 0 bases and the J segment 4 bases; nucleotides outside the gene matches: 6. As DNA, the CDR3 is TGCGCCAGCAGCTTGGTCTCGGGACTAGGGTACGAGCAGTACTTC. It translates to CASSLVSGLGYEQYF.

DNA of the CDR3: TGTGCCAGCAGCCAAGACCCGGGGGATACCGGGGAGCTGTTTTTT. Translated, it gives CASSQDPGDTGELFF. The rearrangement joins TRBV14 to TRBJ2-2; D is possibly TRBD2 (6 bases). Per germline, CDR1 SGHDN and CDR2 FVKESK. This CDR3 is 15 amino acids long. The V end lost 0 bases, the J end lost 5 bases, and 10 bases lay between the germline ends.

V usage is TRBV7-9 and J usage is TRBJ2-5, with a possible D match to TRBD2 (6 bases). The germline CDR1 and CDR2 sequences are SEHNR and FQNEAQ (reference sequence). This CDR3 contains 13 residues. Trimming stripped 4 bases from V and 3 bases from J, with 9 bases between. The CDR3, as DNA: TGTGCCAGCAGCTCGTCGGGGGAAGAGACCCAGTACTTC. Its protein product is CASSSSGEETQYF.

The genes are TRBV2 and TRBJ2-7, with TRBD2 as a possible D gene (6 bases). Germline loops: CDR1 SNHLY, CDR2 FYNNEI. Trimming took 2 bases from V and 3 from J, leaving 11 bases between them. CDR3 length equals 14 residues. The CDR3 bases are TGTGCCAGCAGTGAAATAGCGGAATACTACGAGCAGTACTTC. Amino acid sequence: CASSEIAEYYEQYF. The full variable domain, its missing parts supplied by reference TRBV2 and TRBJ2-7, is EPEVTQTPSHQVTQMGQEVILRCVPISNHLYFYWYRQILGQKVEFLVSFYNNEISEKSEIFDDQFSVERPDGSNFTLKIRSTKLEDSAMYFCASSEIAEYYEQYFGPGTRLTVT.